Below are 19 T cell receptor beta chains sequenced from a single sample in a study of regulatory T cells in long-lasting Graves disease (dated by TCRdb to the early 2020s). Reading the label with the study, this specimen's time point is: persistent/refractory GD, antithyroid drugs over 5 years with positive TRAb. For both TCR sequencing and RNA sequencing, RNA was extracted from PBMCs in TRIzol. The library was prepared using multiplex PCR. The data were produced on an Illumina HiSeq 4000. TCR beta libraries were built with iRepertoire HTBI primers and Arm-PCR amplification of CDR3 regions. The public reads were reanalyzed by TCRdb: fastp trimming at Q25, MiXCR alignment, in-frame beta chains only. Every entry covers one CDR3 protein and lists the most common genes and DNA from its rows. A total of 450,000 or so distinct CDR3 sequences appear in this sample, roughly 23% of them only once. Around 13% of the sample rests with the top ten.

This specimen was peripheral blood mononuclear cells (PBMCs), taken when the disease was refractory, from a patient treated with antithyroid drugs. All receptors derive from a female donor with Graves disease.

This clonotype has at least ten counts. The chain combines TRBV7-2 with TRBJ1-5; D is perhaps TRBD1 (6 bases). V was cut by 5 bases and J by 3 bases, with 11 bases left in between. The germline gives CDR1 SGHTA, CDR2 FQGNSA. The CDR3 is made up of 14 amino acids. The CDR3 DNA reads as TGTGCCAGCAGCCTTGGACAGCTCAATCAGCCCCAGCATTTT. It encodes CASSLGQLNQPQHF.

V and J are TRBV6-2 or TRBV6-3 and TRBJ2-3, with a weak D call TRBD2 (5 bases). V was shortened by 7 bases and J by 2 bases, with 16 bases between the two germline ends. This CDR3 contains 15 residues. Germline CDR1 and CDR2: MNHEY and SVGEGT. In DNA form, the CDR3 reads TGTGCCAGCACCACCCTGGCGGGTCCCACAGATACGCAGTATTTT. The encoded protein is CASTTLAGPTDTQYF.

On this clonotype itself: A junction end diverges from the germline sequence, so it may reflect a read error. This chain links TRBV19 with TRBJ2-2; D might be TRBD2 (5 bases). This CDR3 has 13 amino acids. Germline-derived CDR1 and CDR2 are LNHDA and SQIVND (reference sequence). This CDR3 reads CASSIVHTGEPFF. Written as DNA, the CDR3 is TGTGCCAGTAGTATTGTCCACACCGGGGAGCCGTTTTTT.

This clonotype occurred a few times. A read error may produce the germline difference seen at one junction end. The CDR3: CSATGTGGITDF. The DNA for the CDR3 is TGCAGTGCTACTGGGACAGGGGGTATAACGGACTTC. The chain is built from TRBV20-1 and TRBJ2-7; TRBD1 aligns across 11 bases. The V gene's germline CDR1 is DFQATT and CDR2 SNEGSKA (reference sequence). The CDR3 consists of 12 residues.

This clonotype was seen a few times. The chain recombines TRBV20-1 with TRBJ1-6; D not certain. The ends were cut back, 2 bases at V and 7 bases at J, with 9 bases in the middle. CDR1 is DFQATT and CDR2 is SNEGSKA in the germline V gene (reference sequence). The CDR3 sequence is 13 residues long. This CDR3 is CSARFSANSPLHF. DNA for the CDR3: TGCAGTGCTAGATTCAGCGCAAATTCACCCCTCCACTTT.

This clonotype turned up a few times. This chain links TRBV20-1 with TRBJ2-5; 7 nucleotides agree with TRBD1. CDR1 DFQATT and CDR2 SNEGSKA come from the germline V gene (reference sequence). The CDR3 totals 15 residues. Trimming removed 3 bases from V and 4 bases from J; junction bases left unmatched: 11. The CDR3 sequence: CSASSDRVGTETQYF. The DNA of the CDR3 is TGCAGTGCTAGTAGTGACAGGGTGGGGACAGAGACCCAGTACTTC.

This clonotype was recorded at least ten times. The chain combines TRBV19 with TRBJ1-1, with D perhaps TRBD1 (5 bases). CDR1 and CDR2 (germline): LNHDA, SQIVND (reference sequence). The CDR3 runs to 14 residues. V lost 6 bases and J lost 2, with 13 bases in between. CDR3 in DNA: TGTGCCAGTAGATGGAGGGGAGCCAACACTGAAGCTTTCTTT. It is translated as CASRWRGANTEAFF.

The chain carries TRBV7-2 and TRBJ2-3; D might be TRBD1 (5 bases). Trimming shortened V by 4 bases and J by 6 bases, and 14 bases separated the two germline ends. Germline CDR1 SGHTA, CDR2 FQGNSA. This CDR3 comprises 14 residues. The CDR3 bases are TGTGCCAGCAGCTCTCCCGTAGGGGCTGATACGCAGTATTTT. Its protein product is CASSSPVGADTQYF.

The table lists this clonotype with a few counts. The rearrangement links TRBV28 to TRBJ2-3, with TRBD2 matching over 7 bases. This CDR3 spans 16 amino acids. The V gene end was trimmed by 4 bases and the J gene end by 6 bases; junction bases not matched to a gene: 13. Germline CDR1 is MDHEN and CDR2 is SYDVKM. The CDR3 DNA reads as TGTGCCAGCAGTTCCCCTAGGCGGGAGTCTTCGGATACGCAGTATTTT. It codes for CASSSPRRESSDTQYF.

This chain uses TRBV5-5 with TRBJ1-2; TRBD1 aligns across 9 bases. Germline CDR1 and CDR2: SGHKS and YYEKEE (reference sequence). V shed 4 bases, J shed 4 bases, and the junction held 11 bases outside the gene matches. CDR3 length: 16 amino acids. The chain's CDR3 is CASSTERTGEIYGYTF. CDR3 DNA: TGTGCCAGCAGCACCGAAAGGACAGGGGAAATCTATGGCTACACCTTC.

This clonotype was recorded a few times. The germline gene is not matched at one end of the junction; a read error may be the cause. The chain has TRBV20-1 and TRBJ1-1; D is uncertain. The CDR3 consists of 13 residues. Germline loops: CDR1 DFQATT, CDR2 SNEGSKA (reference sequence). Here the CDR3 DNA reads TGCAGTGCTATCCTGTTCGGAAACACTGAGGCTTTCTTT. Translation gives CSAILFGNTEAFF.

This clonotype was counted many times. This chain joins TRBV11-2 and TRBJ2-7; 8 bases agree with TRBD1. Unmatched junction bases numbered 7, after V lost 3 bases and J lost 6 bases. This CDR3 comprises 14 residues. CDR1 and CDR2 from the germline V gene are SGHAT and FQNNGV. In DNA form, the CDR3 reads TGTGCCAGCAGCTTCAACAGGGGGGCGATCGAGCAGTACTTC. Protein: CASSFNRGAIEQYF.

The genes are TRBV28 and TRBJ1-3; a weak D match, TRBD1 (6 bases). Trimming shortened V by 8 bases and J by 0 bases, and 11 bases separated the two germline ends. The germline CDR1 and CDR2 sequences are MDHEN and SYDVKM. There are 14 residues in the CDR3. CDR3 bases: TGTGCCAGCTACAGGGAGAGCTCTGGAAACACCATATATTTT. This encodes CASYRESSGNTIYF.

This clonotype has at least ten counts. The CDR3 loop reads CSVTPTGADTEAFF. CDR3 coding DNA: TGCAGCGTAACTCCAACAGGGGCGGACACTGAAGCTTTCTTT. The V and J genes are TRBV29-1 and TRBJ1-1; 7 nucleotides agree with TRBD1. Trimming removed 6 bases from V and 3 bases from J; junction bases left unmatched: 10. Germline V gene data show CDR1 as SQVTM and CDR2 as ANQGSEA. There are 14 residues in the CDR3.

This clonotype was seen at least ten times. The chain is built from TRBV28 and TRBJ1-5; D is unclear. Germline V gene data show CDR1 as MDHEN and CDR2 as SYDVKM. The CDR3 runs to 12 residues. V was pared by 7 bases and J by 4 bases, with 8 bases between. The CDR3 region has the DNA TGTGCCAGCACCCCGCCAAATCAGCCCCAGCATTTT. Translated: CASTPPNQPQHF.

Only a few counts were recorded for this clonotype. The CDR3 sequence: CAISERAGTGLSPLHF. The CDR3 DNA sequence: TGTGCCATCAGTGAACGCGCCGGGACAGGGCTCTCACCCCTCCACTTT. This chain uses TRBV10-3 with TRBJ1-6; TRBD1 aligns across 9 bases. This CDR3 spans 16 amino acids. V was pared by 3 bases and J by 10 bases, with 10 bases of the junction left unmatched. Germline V gene data show CDR1 as ENHRY and CDR2 as SYGVKD.

The CDR3 region has the DNA TGTGCCTGGATACGAGGCGATGGCTACACCTTC. Translation gives CAWIRGDGYTF. J is TRBJ1-2 and V is TRBV30; no clear D gene. The CDR3 has 11 amino acids. Trimming pared 4 bases from V and 6 bases from J, leaving 9 bases between. Germline V gene sequence: CDR1 GTSNPN, CDR2 SVGIG (reference sequence).

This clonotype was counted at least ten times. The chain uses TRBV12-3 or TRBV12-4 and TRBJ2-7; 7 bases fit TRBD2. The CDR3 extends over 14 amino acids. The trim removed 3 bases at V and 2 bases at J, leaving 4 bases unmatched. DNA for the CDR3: TGTGCCAGCAGTTTCCGCGGGAGCCCCTACGAGCAGTACTTC. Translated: CASSFRGSPYEQYF.

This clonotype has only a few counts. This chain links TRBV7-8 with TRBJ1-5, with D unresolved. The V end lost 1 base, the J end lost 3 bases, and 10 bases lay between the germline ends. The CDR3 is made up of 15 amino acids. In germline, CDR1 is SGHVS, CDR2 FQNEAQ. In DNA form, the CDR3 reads TGTGCCAGCAGCTTAGAAATCCTTTCCAATCAGCCCCAGCATTTT. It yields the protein CASSLEILSNQPQHF.